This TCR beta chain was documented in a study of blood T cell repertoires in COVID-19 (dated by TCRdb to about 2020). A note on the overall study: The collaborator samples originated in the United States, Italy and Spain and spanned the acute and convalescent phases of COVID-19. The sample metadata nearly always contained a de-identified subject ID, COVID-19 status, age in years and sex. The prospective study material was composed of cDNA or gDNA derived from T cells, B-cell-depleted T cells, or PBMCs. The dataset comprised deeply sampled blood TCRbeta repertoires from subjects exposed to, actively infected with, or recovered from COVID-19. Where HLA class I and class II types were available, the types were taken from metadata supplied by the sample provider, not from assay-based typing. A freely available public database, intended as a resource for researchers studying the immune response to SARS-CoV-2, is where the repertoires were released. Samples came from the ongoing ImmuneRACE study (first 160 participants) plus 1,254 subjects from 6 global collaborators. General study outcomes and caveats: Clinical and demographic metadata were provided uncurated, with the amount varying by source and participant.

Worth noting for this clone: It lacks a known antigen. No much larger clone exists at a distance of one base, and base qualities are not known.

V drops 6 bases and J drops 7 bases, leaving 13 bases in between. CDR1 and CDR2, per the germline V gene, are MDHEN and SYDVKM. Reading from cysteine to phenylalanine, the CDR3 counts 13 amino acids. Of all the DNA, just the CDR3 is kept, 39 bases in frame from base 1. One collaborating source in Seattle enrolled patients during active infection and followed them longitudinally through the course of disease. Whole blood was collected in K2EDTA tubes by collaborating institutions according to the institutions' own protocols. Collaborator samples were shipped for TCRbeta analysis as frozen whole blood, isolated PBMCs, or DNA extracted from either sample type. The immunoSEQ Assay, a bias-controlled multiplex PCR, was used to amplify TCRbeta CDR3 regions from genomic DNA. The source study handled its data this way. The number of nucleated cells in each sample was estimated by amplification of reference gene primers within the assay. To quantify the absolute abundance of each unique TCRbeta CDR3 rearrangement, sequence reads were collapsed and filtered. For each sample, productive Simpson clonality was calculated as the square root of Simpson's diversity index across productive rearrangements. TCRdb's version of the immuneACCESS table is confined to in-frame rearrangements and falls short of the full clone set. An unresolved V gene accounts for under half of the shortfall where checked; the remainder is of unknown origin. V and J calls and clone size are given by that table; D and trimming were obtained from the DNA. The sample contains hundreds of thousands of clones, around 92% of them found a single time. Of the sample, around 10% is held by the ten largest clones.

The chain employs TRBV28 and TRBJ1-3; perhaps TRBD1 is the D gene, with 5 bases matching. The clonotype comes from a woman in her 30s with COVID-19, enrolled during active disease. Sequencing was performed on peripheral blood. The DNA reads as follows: TGTGCCAGCAGCTATTCGGGGGGGAACACCATATATTTT. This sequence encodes CASSYSGGNTIYF.